One TCR beta chain is described in this entry. The sample is drawn from a study of radiotherapy plus CTLA-4 blockade in lung cancer. This CDR3 is built from 18 residues. Germline CDR1 is MDHEN and CDR2 is SYDVKM. V was cut by 8 bases and J by 1 base, with 23 bases left in between. TCRdb's copy holds only in-frame clones and misses some; the assay was immunoSEQ multiplex PCR. The sample records 35,000 to 55,000 clones, roughly four fifths being singletons. This receptor was obtained from a human donor with non-small cell lung cancer whose response to radiotherapy plus ipilimumab could not be evaluated. Here the sequenced sample was peripheral blood, taken from a patient treated with radiotherapy plus ipilimumab. V is TRBV28 and J is TRBJ2-2; D is perhaps TRBD1 (7 bases). CDR3 residues: CASQRTRRGQKNTGELFF. CDR3 sequence (DNA): TGTGCCAGCCAGAGAACTAGGAGGGGACAGAAGAACACCGGGGAGCTGTTTTTT.